This T cell receptor (beta chain) is from a study of neurological immune-mediated disorders (dated by TCRdb to between 2018 and 2021). In terms of the full investigation: The study compared peripheral blood TCR-beta repertoires of HTLV-I-associated myelopathy (HAM/TSP) patients, multiple sclerosis patients and healthy controls using UMI-based sequencing. The approximately 100 TCR-beta libraries included longitudinal samples, technical triplicates and paired sorted CD4+ and CD8+ T-cell subsets alongside PBMC samples. Technical triplicate libraries were sequenced to precisely calculate the variability in frequency of each individual clone. The cohort comprised roughly 70 subjects: 14 HAM/TSP patients, around 35 multiple sclerosis patients and around 20 healthy controls.

A remark on this clonotype: It lacks a known antigen. Nothing much larger sits one base from this clone, and base qualities are not available.

Overall study outcomes, separate from this receptor: TCR clonal expansion was highest in HAM/TSP patients and lowest in MS patients, with MS patients falling below even healthy controls. Across subjects, expanded clones never shared an identical CDR3 amino acid sequence, which suggests that the TCR-beta repertoires in every group were private.

cDNA was synthesized by template-switch 5'RACE using a primer carrying a 10-nucleotide random unique molecular identifier by which each TCR transcript was tagged. Each sequencing run produced over 170 million TCR-beta sequences covering 15-18 subjects. Total RNA was extracted with the RNeasy kit. The KAPA Real-time Library Amplification kit was used to amplify TCR-beta VDJ regions with primers for the TCR constant region and the 5'RACE anchor. A first PCR added sample indexes and Illumina adaptors, after which a second PCR increased the library yield. After purification with Ampure beads, the TCR product of roughly 650 bp was size-selected on a 2% E-gel SizeSelection system. Library quality was checked on a Bioanalyzer, concentration was measured with Qubit, and libraries were quantified with the Kapa Library Quantification kit before pooling. An Illumina HiSeq 2500 sequenced the libraries paired-end 2 x 150 bp. To increase sequence diversity, about 25-31% phiX was spiked into each library pool. Per the original workflow: The UMI-based MiGEC pipeline processed quality-filtered reads and removed over 80% of raw TCR sequences during error correction. IMGT germline references were used for alignment of VDJ genes, and clonotypes were defined by a unique CDR3 amino acid sequence together with V-J genes. Clonal expansion, Shannon diversity and CDR3 relatedness were evaluated with VDJtools (CalcPairwiseDistances, ClusterSamples), while phylogenetic trees were built in CLCbio workbench. A clone was classed as expanded if it had 8 or more unique UMIs, a cutoff based on coefficient-of-variation modelling across technical triplicates. The public reads were reanalyzed by TCRdb: fastp trimming at Q25, MiXCR alignment, in-frame beta chains only. Entries are consolidated by CDR3 protein sequence, retaining the most common genes and DNA. The V and J calls reflect TCRdb's pipeline rather than the authors' work. Within this sample are roughly 61,000 distinct CDR3 sequences, with about 24% of them counted one time only. The ten largest clones add up to about 4.9% of the sample.

Unmatched junction bases come to 18, with V trimmed by 3 bases and J by 4 bases. In the germline V gene (reference sequence), CDR1 corresponds to DFQATT and CDR2 to SNEGSKA. There are 18 amino acids in the CDR3, from cysteine to phenylalanine inclusive. Only the CDR3 part of the read is kept: 54 bases, read in frame from the first base. Reading the label with the study, this specimen's time point is: technical triplicate 2. Unsorted PBMC libraries were generated from 2 million PBMCs stored in RNAlater at -80 °C until RNA extraction. PBMCs were separated from peripheral blood using Ficoll-Hypaque density gradient centrifugation and then cryopreserved in liquid nitrogen.

This chain is built from TRBV20-1 and TRBJ2-3; a stretch of 8 junction bases matches TRBD2. Sequencing was performed on PBMCs. The clonotype originates from a man in his sixties with HTLV-1-associated myelopathy (HAM/TSP). The base sequence is TGCAGTGCTAGCGGGAGAAATGGCGTCGGGAGGGGAGCAGATACGCAGTATTTT. It translates to CSASGRNGVGRGADTQYF.